Listed below are T cell receptor beta chains from one sample, sequenced in a study of T cell changes during pregnancy in multiple sclerosis. The protocol was immunoSEQ multiplex PCR, while the TCRdb copy is restricted to in-frame clones and leaves out a portion. Of 57,000 or so clones listed, approximately 90% are singletons. Sequencing was performed on peripheral blood, taken after pregnancy. The receptors come from a female donor in good health, enrolled as a control in a pregnancy study. CDR3s include the opening cysteine and the closing phenylalanine or tryptophan. The order of the fields is CDR3 DNA, CDR3 protein, D gene, clone size, J gene, V gene. D genes are given only for firm matches. A row's size may be missing; if present it is once, few, many or a size class.

cdr3_nt: TGTGCCAGCAGGCGCGGACAGGGGATATCGGGGACGAACACTGAAGCTTTCTTT
cdr3_aa: CASRRGQGISGTNTEAFF
d_call: TRBD1
clone_size: .
j_call: TRBJ1-1
v_call: TRBV11-1

cdr3_nt: TGTGCCAGCAGTTACTCGGACGGGGTAGGGGGGCTGTTTTTT
cdr3_aa: CASSYSDGVGGLFF
d_call: .
clone_size: .
j_call: TRBJ2-2
v_call: TRBV6-5

cdr3_nt: TGTGCCAGCAGCGGTTACTGGGAAGCTTTCTTT
cdr3_aa: CASSGYWEAFF
d_call: .
clone_size: .
j_call: TRBJ1-1
v_call: TRBV7-2

cdr3_nt: TGTGCCAGCAGCTTAGGTATGGGAGACTTCGGGGAAAAACTGTTTTTT
cdr3_aa: CASSLGMGDFGEKLFF
d_call: .
clone_size: once
j_call: TRBJ1-4
v_call: TRBV7-9

cdr3_nt: TGTGCCAGCTCAACGAACAGGGTGAACACTGAAGCTTTCTTT
cdr3_aa: CASSTNRVNTEAFF
d_call: .
clone_size: once
j_call: TRBJ1-1
v_call: TRBV18

cdr3_nt: TGTGCCAGTAGTCCCCATACATTGAGGGCCTATAGCTCCTACAATGAGCAGTTCTTC
cdr3_aa: CASSPHTLRAYSSYNEQFF
d_call: .
clone_size: .
j_call: TRBJ2-1
v_call: TRBV19

cdr3_nt: TGTGCCAGCAGCCCCCAAGCAGCGGTTGGGCCCTACAATGAGCAGTTCTTC
cdr3_aa: CASSPQAAVGPYNEQFF
d_call: .
clone_size: .
j_call: TRBJ2-1
v_call: TRBV7-8

cdr3_nt: TGCGCCAGCAGCTTGGTAGGGGGCAGTGATGAGCAGTTCTTC
cdr3_aa: CASSLVGGSDEQFF
d_call: TRBD1
clone_size: .
j_call: TRBJ2-1
v_call: TRBV5-1

cdr3_nt: TGTGCCACCAGCAGAGGGTTTATGGGGGGGGGCCTGGATACGCAGTATTTT
cdr3_aa: CATSRGFMGGGLDTQYF
d_call: .
clone_size: .
j_call: TRBJ2-3
v_call: TRBV15

cdr3_nt: TGCAGCGTTAAGACTGGGGAGACCCAGTACTTC
cdr3_aa: CSVKTGETQYF
d_call: .
clone_size: .
j_call: TRBJ2-5
v_call: TRBV29-1

cdr3_nt: TGTGCCAGCAGTGAAGCGGGGGGGCCGAGGGAGCAGTACTTC
cdr3_aa: CASSEAGGPREQYF
d_call: .
clone_size: .
j_call: TRBJ2-7
v_call: TRBV2

cdr3_nt: TGTGCCAGCAGCTTAGCGCAGTACCAAGAGACCCAGTACTTC
cdr3_aa: CASSLAQYQETQYF
d_call: .
clone_size: .
j_call: TRBJ2-5
v_call: TRBV7-2

cdr3_nt: TGTGCCTGGAGGGCAGGTTGGGGGAGGCCCTACGAGCAGTACTTC
cdr3_aa: CAWRAGWGRPYEQYF
d_call: .
clone_size: once
j_call: TRBJ2-7
v_call: TRBV30

cdr3_nt: TGTGCCAGCAGCCAATATCCCGGGACAGGGGGCCAAGAGACCCAGTACTTC
cdr3_aa: CASSQYPGTGGQETQYF
d_call: TRBD1
clone_size: .
j_call: TRBJ2-5
v_call: TRBV4-2

cdr3_nt: TGTGCCAGCAGCATCGGGACAGGGAGCTACGAGCAGTACTTC
cdr3_aa: CASSIGTGSYEQYF
d_call: TRBD1
clone_size: .
j_call: TRBJ2-7
v_call: TRBV11-2

cdr3_nt: TGTGCCAGCAGCTCCGGATCAGGACAGGGAGGAAACACCATATATTTT
cdr3_aa: CASSSGSGQGGNTIYF
d_call: TRBD1
clone_size: few
j_call: TRBJ1-3
v_call: TRBV13